The T cell receptor beta chain under discussion was sequenced for a study of T cell responses to AZD1222 COVID-19 vaccine. Study-level points and caveats: Rises in breadth and depth of Spike-specific TCRs came after two AZD1222 doses. In all cases, repertoires were sampled only after the peak T cell response. Nearly half of spike-specific TCRs reportedly target variant regions that are unmutated in the B.1.351 and B.1.1.7 variants. Clonal diversity may have been underestimated in mostly white British donors.

This CDR3 has 13 amino acids. Per the germline V gene, CDR1 is SGHRS and CDR2 is YFSETQ. Clones were read by immunoSEQ multiplex PCR, and TCRdb kept only the in-frame ones, dropping some. The sample lists roughly 50,000 clones, 80% to 90% seen once, with 5.5% to 7% in the top ten. Concerning this clone: Antigen: not known. Its ends do not fully match the called genes, so a read error is possible.

This receptor was obtained from an adult who received the AZD1222 COVID-19 vaccine. V is TRBV5-1 and J is TRBJ1-5; D is unresolved. The sample consisted of peripheral blood, taken 28 days after the second AZD1222 dose. The CDR3 region is CATSPGSGQPQHF. In DNA, the CDR3 is TGCGCCACCAGCCCCGGCTCCGGTCAGCCCCAGCATTTT.